The TCR beta chain under discussion was sequenced for a study of molecular identifiers for immune sequencing clone quantification. Study-level results: Underestimation of highly expanded clone sizes could arise where identical TCR molecules share a barcode. Effector cells kept over 97% of their molecules in clones above 20 RNA copies, while naive cells kept under 1% there.

Methods described previously were used for bulk TCR libraries, and listed TCR primers were applied. Via MiXCR, TCRdb re-called the PCR reads, giving one row per CDR3 protein. In the table there are approximately 90,000 distinct CDR3 sequences, roughly 21% of which are singletons. Naive CD8 libraries were made from roughly 21,000 to 960,000 sorted cells, and they used 10%, 30% or 50% RNA. The CDR3 sequence is 14 residues long. Between the trimmed V and J ends, which lost 8 bases and 4 bases, there was a span of 17 bases. Germline loops: CDR1 MNHEY, CDR2 SMNVEV (reference sequence). As concerns this clonotype: Its antigen is as yet unknown.

The chain couples TRBV27 to TRBJ1-1; a weak D match, TRBD1 (6 bases). The source of this sequence is a human donor in good health. Some libraries in this study had Jurkat cell RNA spiked in. What was sequenced was naive CD8+ T cells from blood, with Jurkat cell RNA spiked in. Subset given: FACS-sorted CD8+CD4-CCR7+CD45RA+ naive T cells. The CDR3 sequence is CASGVGQLGTEAFF. The DNA for the CDR3 is TGTGCCAGCGGTGTCGGACAGCTGGGCACTGAAGCTTTCTTT.